This entry is about one T cell receptor beta chain. Sequencing used immunoSEQ multiplex PCR; TCRdb keeps in-frame clones, though not all of them. The sample contains about 150,000 clones, roughly 94% of which appear only once. This sample is part of a study of control samples from healthy donors and cancer patients. Sequenced sample: blood. This TCR was recovered from a man between 40 and 49 years old in good health.

The CDR3 loop is CASSLTGPRDYEQYF. CDR3 bases: TGTGCCAGCAGTCTAACAGGGCCTCGGGACTACGAGCAGTACTTC. The chain has TRBV7-8 and TRBJ2-7; maybe TRBD1 (6 bases). From germline, CDR1 is SGHVS and CDR2 FQNEAQ. V lost 6 bases, J lost 3 bases, and 18 bases lay in between. This CDR3 is 15 amino acids long.